Listed here are 19 T cell receptor beta chains from one sample, sequenced in a study of OX40 agonist ivuxolimab in advanced cancers. Sequencing was performed with immunoSEQ multiplex PCR; in TCRdb, only in-frame clones are kept and a portion is missing. The sample records 50,000 to 65,000 clones, approximately 90% being singletons. The specimen was CD4+ or CD8+ T cells sorted from blood, collected in a trial of the OX40 agonist ivuxolimab. These receptors all come from an adult with an advanced solid tumor such as melanoma, head and neck, liver or kidney cancer.

This clone was found once. The chain couples TRBV7-2 to TRBJ2-1; tentatively, D is TRBD2 (6 bases). Germline-derived CDR1 and CDR2 are SGHTA and FQGNSA. V lost 3 bases and J 6 bases, leaving 15 bases between the germline ends. The CDR3 consists of 15 residues. CDR3 sequence (DNA): TGTGCCAGCAGCTTGAGGAGGGAGTACACCAATGAGCAGTTCTTC. Encoded protein: CASSLRREYTNEQFF.

CDR3 sequence (DNA): TGTGCCAGCAGCTTAGTACTAGGGACAGACAGGTCAATGGCCTACGAGCAGTACTTC. Its protein product is CASSLVLGTDRSMAYEQYF. V gene TRBV7-6 combines with J gene TRBJ2-7, with 7 bases aligning to TRBD1. Germline V gene sequence: CDR1 SGHVS, CDR2 FNYEAQ. V was clipped by 1 base and J by 2 bases; unmatched bases: 17. The CDR3 runs 19 residues.

The DNA for the CDR3 is TGCGCCAGCAGCCAAGGAACCGGGCGACACAATGAGCAGTTCTTC. This encodes CASSQGTGRHNEQFF. This chain uses TRBV4-3 with TRBJ2-1; D uncertain. The germline V gene has CDR1 LGHNA and CDR2 YSLEER. The CDR3 length is 15 residues. Trimming removed 1 base from V and 5 bases from J, with 12 bases in between.

The chain recombines TRBV5-8 with TRBJ2-7; D is unresolved. The V and J ends lost 0 bases and 0 bases respectively, with 7 bases between them. The CDR3 sequence is 14 residues long. From germline, CDR1 is SGHTS and CDR2 YDEGEE. The CDR3 sequence: CASSLVGSSYEQYF. In DNA, the CDR3 is TGTGCCAGCAGCTTGGTGGGTAGCTCCTACGAGCAGTACTTC.

The rearrangement joins TRBV5-1 to TRBJ2-1; 8 bases agree with TRBD1. The junction had 4 bases not matched to a gene; V was cut back by 3 bases and J by 8 bases. The germline V gene has CDR1 SGHRS and CDR2 YFSETQ. This CDR3 region has 13 residues. The chain's CDR3 is CASSSDRVDEQFF. The CDR3 DNA follows: TGCGCCAGCAGCTCGGACAGGGTCGATGAGCAGTTCTTC.

The chain combines TRBV9 with TRBJ2-1, with 12 positions matching TRBD2. Germline CDR1 SGDLS, CDR2 YYNGEE. CDR3 length: 15 residues. V was clipped by 3 bases and J by 7 bases; unmatched bases: 5. The CDR3: CASSATSGRANEQFF. The CDR3 bases are TGTGCCAGCAGCGCGACTAGCGGGAGAGCGAATGAGCAGTTCTTC.

The chain employs TRBV7-2 and TRBJ1-4; TRBD1 might be the D (5 bases). Germline V CDR1 and CDR2: SGHTA, FQGNSA. CDR3 length: 18 residues. V was cut by 6 bases and J by 6 bases, with 26 bases left in between. CDR3 sequence: CASREGLKSGWFDEKLFF. CDR3 coding DNA: TGTGCCAGCAGGGAGGGACTCAAATCCGGGTGGTTCGATGAAAAACTGTTTTTT. The whole variable domain, remainder taken from reference TRBV7-2 and TRBJ1-4, is GAGVSQSPSNKVTEKGKDVELRCDPISGHTALYWYRQSLGQGLEFLIYFQGNSAPDKSGLPSDRFSAERTGGSVSTLTIQRTQQEDSAVYLCASREGLKSGWFDEKLFFGSGTQLSVL.

V usage is TRBV7-2 and J usage is TRBJ2-1; unclear D gene. V shed 2 bases and J shed 15 bases, with 11 bases lying between them. The CDR3 length is 11 residues. Germline CDR1 and CDR2: SGHTA and FQGNSA. The CDR3 coding sequence is TGTGCCAGCAGCTTATACGGCGGTCGGTTCTTC. This sequence encodes CASSLYGGRFF.

The chain recombines TRBV7-9 with TRBJ2-5; D perhaps matches TRBD1 (8 bases). This CDR3 spans 14 amino acids. The germline gives CDR1 SEHNR, CDR2 FQNEAQ (reference sequence). With 5 bases removed from V and 5 bases from J, the gap between germline ends came to 15 bases. CDR3 DNA: TGTGCCAGCAGCACAGGGGGGGTAAGGGAGACCCAGTACTTC. Its translation is CASSTGGVRETQYF.

J is TRBJ2-1 and V is TRBV11-3, with 13 bases fitting TRBD2. The CDR3 spans 16 residues. Germline V lookup: CDR1 SGHNT, CDR2 YENEEA. The V and J ends lost 5 bases and 5 bases, in that order; junction bases with no gene match: 6. The CDR3 DNA reads TGTGCCAGCAGCCCGCCGGGACTAGCGGGAAACAATGAGCAGTTCTTC. Amino acid sequence: CASSPPGLAGNNEQFF.

The rearrangement links TRBV7-9 to TRBJ2-5, with D uncertain. The J call may be faulty, since TRBJ2-7 better matches the DNA end. From germline, CDR1 is SEHNR and CDR2 FQNEAQ (reference sequence). The CDR3 is 11 amino acids. CDR3 nucleotide sequence: TGTGCCAGCAGCTTAGTATACGAGCAGTACTTC. It translates to CASSLVYEQYF.

This chain links TRBV4-2 with TRBJ1-2; D remains ambiguous. The V gene lost 8 bases and the J gene lost 2 bases, with 9 bases spanning the gap. The CDR3 sequence is 12 residues long. Germline V CDR1 and CDR2: LGHNA, YNFKEQ. The CDR3 region is CASQGLNYGYTF. CDR3 nucleotide sequence: TGTGCCAGCCAAGGGCTCAACTATGGCTACACCTTC.

This chain links TRBV2 with TRBJ1-1, with D maybe TRBD1 (5 bases). With 1 base removed from V and 5 bases from J, the gap between germline ends came to 14 bases. The CDR3 sequence is 15 residues long. Germline loops: CDR1 SNHLY, CDR2 FYNNEI. Here the CDR3 reads CASSEVGVKGTEAFF. CDR3 sequence (DNA): TGTGCCAGCAGTGAAGTGGGGGTTAAAGGAACTGAAGCTTTCTTT.

This sequence joins TRBV6-5 and TRBJ1-1; perhaps TRBD1 as D (5 bases). Germline CDR1 reads MNHEY; CDR2 reads SVGAGI. CDR3 length equals 13 residues. V was cut by 8 bases and J by 5 bases, with 15 bases left in between. The CDR3 DNA follows: TGTGCCAGCGTACGGGGCGTGGGTACTGAAGCTTTCTTT. Translated, it gives CASVRGVGTEAFF.

V is TRBV10-2 and J is TRBJ2-1, with TRBD2 matching 15 bases. This CDR3 spans 15 amino acids. The V segment lost 4 bases and the J segment 10 bases; nucleotides outside the gene matches: 5. Germline CDR1 WSHSY, CDR2 SAAADI. The CDR3 sequence is CASSAGLAGGGEQFF. In nucleotides, the CDR3 is TGCGCCAGCAGTGCCGGACTAGCGGGAGGGGGGGAGCAGTTCTTC.

The genes are TRBV28 and TRBJ1-1; TRBD1 agrees at 9 bases. Germline V gene data show CDR1 as MDHEN and CDR2 as SYDVKM. Unmatched junction bases numbered 3, after V lost 3 bases and J lost 4 bases. The CDR3 extends over 14 amino acids. CDR3 nucleotides: TGTGCCAGCAGTTTCGCGACAGGGGGCACTGAAGCTTTCTTT. This encodes CASSFATGGTEAFF.

This chain links TRBV7-9 with TRBJ2-1, with D perhaps TRBD1 (5 bases). V was clipped by 5 bases and J by 3 bases, with 14 bases between them. The CDR3 covers 15 residues. Germline lookup yields CDR1 SEHNR and CDR2 FQNEAQ (reference sequence). CDR3 sequence (DNA): TGTGCCAGCAGCCAGCGCGACAGAGACTACAATGAGCAGTTCTTC. This codes for CASSQRDRDYNEQFF.

The gene calls are TRBV21-1 and TRBJ2-7. TRBV21-1 is reported as a pseudogene. CDR3 length: 16 residues. CDR3 protein: CASSKSTGLQVHEQYF. The CDR3 DNA reads as TGTGCCAGCAGCAAAAGTACGGGGCTTCAGGTTCACGAGCAGTACTTC.

The chain is built from TRBV5-1 and TRBJ2-5; TRBD1 aligns across 9 bases. The V gene end was trimmed by 1 base and the J gene end by 0 bases; junction bases not matched to a gene: 4. The CDR3 runs to 16 residues. Germline lookup yields CDR1 SGHRS and CDR2 YFSETQ. The CDR3 DNA reads TGCGCCAGCAGCTTGTTCGGGACAGGGTACCAAGAGACCCAGTACTTC. Translating it yields CASSLFGTGYQETQYF. The whole variable domain, filled in from reference TRBV5-1 and TRBJ2-5, reads KAGVTQTPRYLIKTRGQQVTLSCSPISGHRSVSWYQQTPGQGLQFLFEYFSETQRNKGNFPGRFSGRQFSNSRSEMNVSTLELGDSALYLCASSLFGTGYQETQYFGPGTRLLVL.